Shown below are 29 T cell receptor beta chains from a single sample sequenced in a study of STAT3 mutations in large granular lymphocyte leukemia. Their antigens remain unidentified. The repertoire was sequenced with immunoSEQ multiplex PCR; TCRdb's copy has only in-frame clones and lacks some. This sample has approximately 3,100 clones, with 40% to 45% found just once. Study-wide results and caveats: At least one immunodominant TCR beta clonotype appeared in every T-cell large granular lymphocyte leukemia patient.

What was sequenced was peripheral blood mononuclear cells. The receptor set was obtained from a man aged 50 to 59 with T-cell large granular lymphocyte leukemia. Some clones in this sample may be carry-over from other donors' samples.

This chain links TRBV27 with TRBJ2-7; D call uncertain. The V and J ends lost 3 bases and 2 bases respectively, with 11 bases between them. CDR3 size: 14 residues. CDR1 and CDR2 from the germline V gene are MNHEY and SMNVEV (reference sequence). CDR3 DNA: TGTGCCAGCAGTTTGCAAGGGTCGACCTACGAGCAGTACTTC. Translated: CASSLQGSTYEQYF.

This clone was found a few times. V and J are TRBV5-4 and TRBJ1-2; 7 bases map to TRBD1. V dropped 4 bases and J dropped 8; count of bases not matched to a gene: 8. Germline V gives CDR1 SGHNT, CDR2 YYREEE (reference sequence). CDR3 length equals 13 residues. The CDR3 DNA reads TGTGCCAGCAGCCCCCAGGGGGTTATAGGCTACACCTTC. Translated: CASSPQGVIGYTF.

This clone was counted a few times. V is TRBV29-1 and J is TRBJ2-1; D perhaps matches TRBD2 (7 bases). The germline gives CDR1 SQVTM, CDR2 ANQGSEA. This CDR3 spans 13 amino acids. The germline V and J ends were trimmed by 0 bases and 8 bases, with 11 bases remaining between them. The CDR3, as DNA: TGCAGCGTTGAAGATTGGGGGGGCTATGAGCAGTTCTTC. Its translation is CSVEDWGGYEQFF.

This clone was observed once. The chain carries TRBV5-1 and TRBJ2-7; the D gene could be TRBD1 or TRBD2 (5 bases each). From germline, CDR1 is SGHRS and CDR2 YFSETQ. Deletions cut 0 bases from V and 8 bases from J, with 18 bases between. This CDR3 contains 15 residues. For the CDR3, the DNA is TGCGCCAGCAGCTTGGAGGGGACCGACCTTGGGAAGCAGTACTTC. Translated, it gives CASSLEGTDLGKQYF. Based on the CDR3 plus reference TRBV5-1 and TRBJ2-7, the full variable domain is KAGVTQTPRYLIKTRGQQVTLSCSPISGHRSVSWYQQTPGQGLQFLFEYFSETQRNKGNFPGRFSGRQFSNSRSEMNVSTLELGDSALYLCASSLEGTDLGKQYFGPGTRLTVT.

J is TRBJ1-1 and V is TRBV30, with D uncertain. V was pared by 5 bases and J by 3 bases, with 10 bases between. The V gene's germline CDR1 is GTSNPN and CDR2 SVGIG (reference sequence). This CDR3 is 12 amino acids long. The chain's CDR3 is CAWVKWDTEAFF. CDR3 DNA sequence: TGTGCCTGGGTAAAATGGGACACTGAAGCTTTCTTT. Looking up the rest from reference TRBV30 and TRBJ1-1 gives the full variable domain: SQTIHQWPATLVQPVGSPLSLECTVEGTSNPNLYWYRQAAGRGLQLLFYSVGIGQISSEVPQNLSASRPQDRQFILSSKKLLLSDSGFYLCAWVKWDTEAFFGQGTRLTVV.

V gene TRBV7-6 combines with J gene TRBJ1-2; possibly TRBD1 for D (6 bases). The CDR3 is made up of 14 amino acids. V was clipped by 0 bases and J by 5 bases, with 10 bases between them. Germline V CDR1 and CDR2: SGHVS, FNYEAQ. CDR3 coding DNA: TGTGCCAGCAGCTTAGCGTCAGGACAGTATGGCTACACCTTC. Translated, it gives CASSLASGQYGYTF.

The rearrangement uses TRBV5-4 and TRBJ2-5, with 8 bases fitting TRBD1. Germline V CDR1 and CDR2: SGHNT, YYREEE (reference sequence). J gave up 5 bases and V 3 bases, and 3 bases lay outside the gene matches. This CDR3 has 13 amino acids. CDR3 loop: CASSWDRWETQYF. CDR3 nucleotides: TGTGCCAGCAGCTGGGACAGGTGGGAGACCCAGTACTTC.

V usage is TRBV18 and J usage is TRBJ1-5, with a possible D match to TRBD1 (6 bases). Germline V gene sequence: CDR1 KGHSH, CDR2 LQKENI. Trimming pared 3 bases from V and 7 bases from J, leaving 16 bases between. This CDR3 has 15 residues. The CDR3 sequence is CASSPRGGWDQPQHF. In DNA, the CDR3 is TGTGCCAGCTCACCGAGGGGGGGCTGGGACCAGCCCCAGCATTTT.

The genes are TRBV12-5 and TRBJ1-1; no clear D. Trimming left V 6 bases short and J 0 bases short, with 14 bases between. The germline V gene has CDR1 LGHNT and CDR2 FRNRAP. The CDR3 covers 15 residues. CDR3 nucleotide sequence: TGTGCTAGTGGGCCTCAGACGGAGTTGAACACTGAAGCTTTCTTT. Translating gives CASGPQTELNTEAFF.

This chain links TRBV18 with TRBJ1-2; D ambiguous. CDR3 length: 16 residues. V was cut by 1 base and J by 2 bases, with 14 bases left in between. Germline V lookup: CDR1 KGHSH, CDR2 LQKENI. CDR3 sequence: CASSPLVGTANYGYTF. The CDR3 bases are TGTGCCAGCTCACCACTAGTTGGAACGGCGAACTATGGCTACACCTTC.

The chain carries TRBV6-6 and TRBJ1-1; TRBD1 matches at 8 bases. The V and J ends lost 6 bases and 3 bases, in that order; junction bases with no gene match: 3. Germline V gives CDR1 MNHNY, CDR2 SVGAGI (reference sequence). The CDR3 extends over 13 amino acids. In DNA, the CDR3 is TGTGCCAGCAGAGTGACAGGGGACACTGAAGCTTTCTTT. It codes for CASRVTGDTEAFF.

The rearrangement uses TRBV15 and TRBJ2-5; 7 bases are a match to TRBD1. The junction had 1 base not matched to a gene; V was cut back by 0 bases and J by 3 bases. Germline V gene lookup returns CDR1 LNHNV and CDR2 YYDKDF (reference sequence). The CDR3 loop spans 14 amino acids. The CDR3 is CATSRDQGEETQYF. As DNA, the CDR3 is TGTGCCACCAGCAGAGACCAGGGGGAAGAGACCCAGTACTTC.

The V gene is TRBV5-1, the J gene TRBJ2-3; 8 bases are shared with TRBD2. Germline-derived CDR1 and CDR2 are SGHRS and YFSETQ. J was trimmed by 1 base and V by 2 bases; bases with no gene match: 3. CDR3 length equals 15 residues. The CDR3 sequence: CASSFVLAGTDTQYF. CDR3 nucleotide sequence: TGCGCCAGCAGCTTCGTACTAGCGGGCACAGATACGCAGTATTTT.

The rearrangement links TRBV27 to TRBJ1-5; possible D gene TRBD1, 5 bases. Looked up from germline, CDR1 is MNHEY and CDR2 is SMNVEV (reference sequence). Trimming removed 2 bases at V and 9 bases at J, with 14 bases between. CDR3 length: 14 amino acids. The CDR3 region is CASSLGQGLRPQHF. The CDR3 DNA sequence: TGTGCCAGCAGTTTAGGTCAGGGTCTTCGGCCCCAGCATTTT.

J is TRBJ1-6 and V is TRBV5-4, with TRBD1 as a possible D gene (6 bases). This CDR3 has 15 amino acids. V was clipped by 0 bases and J by 9 bases, with 13 bases between them. Germline V gene lookup returns CDR1 SGHNT and CDR2 YYREEE (reference sequence). The CDR3 region is CASSLGRRGGSPLHF. For the CDR3, the DNA is TGTGCCAGCAGCTTGGGGCGCAGGGGAGGTTCACCCCTCCACTTT. The variable domain in full, with the rest retrieved from reference TRBV5-4 and TRBJ1-6, is ETGVTQSPTHLIKTRGQQVTLRCSSQSGHNTVSWYQQALGQGPQFIFQYYREEENGRGNFPPRFSGLQFPNYSSELNVNALELDDSALYLCASSLGRRGGSPLHFGNGTRLTVT.

This clone was picked up a small number of times. This sequence joins TRBV5-1 and TRBJ2-5, with D unclear. The germline gives CDR1 SGHRS, CDR2 YFSETQ. CDR3 size: 12 residues. Trimming stripped 1 base from V and 2 bases from J, with 3 bases between. CDR3 sequence reads: CASSLRQETQYF. The CDR3 DNA is TGCGCCAGCAGCTTGAGGCAAGAGACCCAGTACTTC.

This clone has a handful of counts. The chain couples TRBV18 to TRBJ1-1; 7 positions agree with TRBD1. The germline gives CDR1 KGHSH, CDR2 LQKENI. CDR3 length: 15 amino acids. The junction had 6 bases not matched to a gene; V was cut back by 0 bases and J by 5 bases. CDR3 sequence: CASSPPGGVRTEAFF. The CDR3 nucleotides are TGTGCCAGCTCACCACCAGGGGGCGTGAGGACTGAAGCTTTCTTT.

The gene calls are TRBV5-1 and TRBJ2-7; D is perhaps TRBD1 (6 bases). V was shortened by 0 bases and J by 7 bases, with 14 bases between the two germline ends. This CDR3 spans 14 amino acids. CDR1 is SGHRS, CDR2 YFSETQ, per germline. In DNA form, the CDR3 reads TGCGCCAGCAGCTTGGATCCAGGGGCCGGGGAGCAGTACTTC. This sequence encodes CASSLDPGAGEQYF.

This clone was detected a few times. The chain employs TRBV19 and TRBJ2-7; D perhaps matches TRBD1 (6 bases). The germline CDR1 and CDR2 sequences are LNHDA and SQIVND (reference sequence). This CDR3 is built from 12 residues. Trimming shortened V by 8 bases and J by 3 bases, and 11 bases separated the two germline ends. The chain's CDR3 is CASLDRNYEQYF. The CDR3 DNA reads as TGTGCCAGTCTCGACAGGAACTACGAGCAGTACTTC.

The table lists this clone with a few counts. The rearrangement joins TRBV28 to TRBJ1-5; D call uncertain. CDR1 and CDR2 from the germline V gene are MDHEN and SYDVKM. The germline V and J ends were trimmed by 5 bases and 2 bases, with 4 bases remaining between them. The CDR3 totals 12 residues. The CDR3 sequence: CASSTGNQPQHF. The DNA of the CDR3 is TGTGCCAGCAGTACAGGCAATCAGCCCCAGCATTTT.

This clone was counted once. The chain has TRBV25-1 and TRBJ1-5; D remains ambiguous. V was pared by 2 bases and J by 1 base, with 9 bases between. This CDR3 has 15 residues. Per germline, CDR1 MGHDK and CDR2 SYGVNS. The CDR3 region has the DNA TGTGCCAGCAGTGAAAGGGTGAGGAGCAATCAGCCCCAGCATTTT. Translated, it gives CASSERVRSNQPQHF.

This chain links TRBV4-2 with TRBJ2-7; 9 nucleotides line up with TRBD2. In germline, CDR1 is LGHNA, CDR2 YNFKEQ. CDR3 length equals 16 residues. The trim removed 3 bases at V and 3 bases at J, leaving 9 bases unmatched. For the CDR3, the DNA is TGTGCCAGCAGCCAGGAAGGTCTAGCGGGGATCTACGAGCAGTACTTC. Protein product: CASSQEGLAGIYEQYF.

This clone appeared a few times. The genes are TRBV18 and TRBJ1-2; unclear D gene. In germline, CDR1 is KGHSH, CDR2 LQKENI. The V end lost 6 bases, the J end lost 8 bases, and 10 bases lay between the germline ends. There are 11 residues in the CDR3. Here the CDR3 DNA reads TGTGCCAGCTCGCCTTTGATGGGCTACACCTTC. This encodes CASSPLMGYTF.

By sample share, this clone is medium-sized. V and J are TRBV5-1 and TRBJ2-7; 15 positions match TRBD2. The germline CDR1 and CDR2 sequences are SGHRS and YFSETQ. The CDR3 is made up of 19 amino acids. Trimming at V came to 4 bases and at J to 6 bases, leaving 17 bases not matched to a gene. CDR3 sequence: CASSPGTSGGTAARREQYF. CDR3 nucleotide sequence: TGCGCCAGCAGCCCAGGGACTAGCGGGGGGACCGCCGCGCGGCGCGAGCAGTACTTC.

J is TRBJ1-5 and V is TRBV5-1; weak D call: TRBD1 (5 bases). CDR3 length equals 14 residues. Germline CDR1 and CDR2: SGHRS and YFSETQ. V gave up 0 bases and J gave up 3 bases, with 7 bases separating them. The CDR3 coding sequence is TGCGCCAGCAGCTTGGCAGGGAACAATCAGCCCCAGCATTTT. The encoded protein is CASSLAGNNQPQHF.

Turning to this clone: At one end the junction does not follow the germline gene, possibly because of a read error. CDR3 residues: CASRLASLDEQYF. The CDR3, as DNA: TGCGCCAGCAGATTGGCCTCCCTGGATGAGCAGTACTTC. The rearrangement uses TRBV5-1 and TRBJ2-7; no clear D. Germline V gene data show CDR1 as SGHRS and CDR2 as YFSETQ. This CDR3 region has 13 residues.

DNA for the CDR3: TGTGCCAGCAGTCCGGCGGGCCGCACTGAAGCTTTCTTT. Translation: CASSPAGRTEAFF. This sequence joins TRBV27 and TRBJ1-1; no clear D gene. CDR1 and CDR2 (germline): MNHEY, SMNVEV (reference sequence). V was shortened by 5 bases and J by 4 bases, with 11 bases between the two germline ends. The length of the CDR3 is 13 residues.

The chain joins TRBV18 to TRBJ1-5; D unclear. The CDR3 is 13 residues long. The V gene lost 4 bases and the J gene lost 0 bases, with 4 bases spanning the gap. In germline, CDR1 is KGHSH, CDR2 LQKENI. CDR3 residues: CASSQDSNQPQHF. In nucleotides, the CDR3 is TGTGCCAGCTCACAAGATAGCAATCAGCCCCAGCATTTT. Variable domain in full (rest from reference TRBV18 and TRBJ1-5): NAGVMQNPRHLVRRRGQEARLRCSPMKGHSHVYWYRQLPEEGLKFMVYLQKENIIDESGMPKERFSAEFPKEGPSILRIQQVVRGDSAAYFCASSQDSNQPQHFGDGTRLSIL.

This clone is deemed medium-sized. This CDR3 reads CATEPGQGAWEQYF. The CDR3 nucleotides read TGTGCCACAGAACCGGGACAGGGGGCGTGGGAGCAGTACTTC. The J gene is TRBJ2-7, the V gene TRBV28; 12 nucleotides align to TRBD1. Germline V gene lookup returns CDR1 MDHEN and CDR2 SYDVKM. The V gene end was trimmed by 10 bases and the J gene end by 7 bases; junction bases not matched to a gene: 11. This CDR3 comprises 14 residues.